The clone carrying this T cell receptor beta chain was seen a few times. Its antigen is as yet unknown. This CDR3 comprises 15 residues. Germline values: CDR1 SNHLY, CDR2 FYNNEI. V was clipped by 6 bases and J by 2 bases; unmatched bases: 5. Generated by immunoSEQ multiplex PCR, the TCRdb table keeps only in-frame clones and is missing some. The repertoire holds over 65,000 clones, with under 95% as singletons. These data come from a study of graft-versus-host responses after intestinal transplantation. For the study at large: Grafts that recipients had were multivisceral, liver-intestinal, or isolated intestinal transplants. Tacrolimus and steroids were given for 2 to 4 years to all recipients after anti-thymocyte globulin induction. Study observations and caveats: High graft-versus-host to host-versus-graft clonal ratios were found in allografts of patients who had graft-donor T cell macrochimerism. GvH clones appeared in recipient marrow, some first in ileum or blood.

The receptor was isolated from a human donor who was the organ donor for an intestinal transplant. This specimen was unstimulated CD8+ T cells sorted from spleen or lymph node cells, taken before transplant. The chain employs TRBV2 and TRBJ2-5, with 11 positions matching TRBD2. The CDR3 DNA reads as TGTGCCAGCAGCGGACTAGCGGGTAGACAAGAGACCCAGTACTTC. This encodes CASSGLAGRQETQYF.